This T cell receptor beta chain was identified in a study of cytomegalovirus exposure and HLA in healthy donors. The PCR employed 60 Vbeta primers together with 13 Jbeta primers. Profiled with immunoSEQ multiplex PCR; TCRdb holds only in-frame clones, not every one. The sample lists about 200,000 clones, around 78% seen once, with less than 2% in the top ten. With regard to this clone: Antigen: not known.

Whole-study findings and limits: Indistinguishable V segments, including TRBV6-2 and TRBV6-3, were excluded. Likely technical artifact: a cluster of highly shared sequence variants.

There are 12 residues in the CDR3. Germline CDR1 reads SQVTM; CDR2 reads ANQGSEA. Trimming pared 8 bases from V and 2 bases from J, leaving 12 bases between. Sequencing was carried out using PBMCs. This receptor was identified in a man between 25 and 39 years old in good health and CMV-seronegative. The chain has TRBV29-1 and TRBJ1-1; D may be TRBD1 (6 bases). In nucleotides, the CDR3 is TGCAGCTTTGGACAGCTAAACACTGAAGCTTTCTTT. Its translation: CSFGQLNTEAFF.